The T cell receptor (beta chain) under discussion was sequenced for a study of T cells after yellow fever vaccination. V shed 6 bases and J shed 15 bases, with 18 bases lying between them. In germline, CDR1 is SQVTM, CDR2 ANQGSEA. The CDR3 covers 11 residues. Via MiXCR, TCRdb re-called the 5' RACE reads, giving one row per CDR3 protein. The table records approximately 550,000 distinct CDR3 sequences, about 19% of them present only once. Material: PBMCs, obtained 15 days after the yellow fever booster vaccination. This chain joins TRBV29-1 and TRBJ2-1; D unclear. The source is a man aged 30 to 39 who received the YFV17D yellow fever vaccine. The CDR3 DNA follows: TGCAGCGTCGACCGCGAGCTGTCTCCGTTCTTC. Its protein product is CSVDRELSPFF.